The sequence of this T cell receptor beta chain was determined in a study of shared clonotypes between healthy human individuals. Repertoires were generated with immunoSEQ multiplex PCR, while TCRdb's copy carries only in-frame clones and drops some. The data contain 1 million to 1.2 million clones, about 80% of them seen just once; the ten biggest clones take up 0.89%. The study's findings and limits: Unshared clonotypes carried lower generation probabilities than those common to all four donors.

Into CD45RA+ naive and CD45RA-negative memory subsets, the CD4+ cells were split. On this clone: Antigen specificity is unknown.

The origin of this receptor is a man younger than 30 in good health. Some clones in this sample may be carry-over from other donors' samples. The sequencing sample was made of memory CD4+ T cells from PBMCs. Described subset: CD45RA-negative fraction.

CDR3 in DNA: TGTGCCAGCAGTGAACTTTTGAACACCATATATTTT. The encoded protein is CASSELLNTIYF. The rearrangement joins TRBV6-1 to TRBJ1-3; no reliable D call. Trimming took 2 bases from V and 7 from J, leaving 6 bases between them. This CDR3 spans 12 amino acids. Germline-derived CDR1 and CDR2 are MNHNS and SASEGT.